The table lists the clone carrying this T cell receptor (beta chain) with many counts. Antigen specificity is unknown. Using RNA transcripts as the source, TCR beta CDR3 regions were amplified. In the first-round RT-PCR of the TCR CDR3, the HTBI primer set was used. TCRdb re-called the multiplex PCR reads with MiXCR, one entry per CDR3 protein. Here the sample spans fewer than 400,000 distinct CDR3 sequences, 11% to 15% being singletons. This sample is drawn from a study of T cells in Graves' hyperthyroidism and ophthalmopathy. Regarding the study as a whole: Researchers found most expanded thyroid clonotypes above 0.001 in blood as well.

Together with thyroid ultrasound, orbital computed tomography, serum thyroxine and TRAb, clinical symptoms were used for diagnoses. It was 8 to 10 ml of fresh peripheral blood that supplied the PBMCs. Germline lookup yields CDR1 SGHAT and CDR2 FQNNGV. The CDR3 is made up of 13 amino acids. V gave up 0 bases and J gave up 10 bases, with 10 bases separating them. The TCR comes from a man in his fifties with Graves' ophthalmopathy. The chain recombines TRBV11-2 with TRBJ2-1; no reliable D call. What was sequenced was blood. CDR3 in amino acids: CASSLESRQEQFF. CDR3 DNA: TGTGCCAGCAGCTTAGAGTCGCGGCAGGAGCAGTTCTTC. Full variable domain (remainder filled in from reference TRBV11-2 and TRBJ2-1): EAGVAQSPRYKIIEKRQSVAFWCNPISGHATLYWYQQILGQGPKLLIQFQNNGVVDDSQLPKDRFSAERLKGVDSTLKIQPAKLEDSAVYLCASSLESRQEQFFGPGTRLTVL.